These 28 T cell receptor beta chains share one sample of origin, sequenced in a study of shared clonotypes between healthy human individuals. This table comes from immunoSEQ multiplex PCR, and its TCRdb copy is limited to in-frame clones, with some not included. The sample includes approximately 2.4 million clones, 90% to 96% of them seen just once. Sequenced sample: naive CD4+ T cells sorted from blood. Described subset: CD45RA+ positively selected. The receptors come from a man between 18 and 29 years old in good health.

Here the CDR3 reads CASRLGGGGELFF. The DNA for the CDR3 is TGTGCCAGCAGGCTAGGGGGAGGCGGGGAGCTGTTTTTT. This chain links TRBV11-3 with TRBJ2-2; D possibly uses TRBD1 or TRBD2 (6 bases each). Germline CDR1 and CDR2: SGHNT and YENEEA. The germline V and J ends were trimmed by 6 bases and 7 bases, with 12 bases remaining between them. This CDR3 is built from 13 residues.

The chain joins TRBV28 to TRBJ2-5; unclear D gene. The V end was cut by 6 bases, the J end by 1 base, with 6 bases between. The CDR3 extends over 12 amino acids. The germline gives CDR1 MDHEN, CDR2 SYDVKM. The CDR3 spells CASRVPQETQYF. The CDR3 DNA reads TGTGCCAGCAGGGTCCCCCAAGAGACCCAGTACTTC.

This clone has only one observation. The CDR3 coding sequence is TGTGCCAGCAGTTTTGCCGGGAGCTCCTATAATTCACCCCTCCACTTT. Amino acid sequence: CASSFAGSSYNSPLHF. The chain recombines TRBV27 with TRBJ1-6; no reliable D call. In germline, CDR1 is MNHEY, CDR2 SMNVEV (reference sequence). The CDR3 runs 16 residues. Trimming left V 3 bases short and J 0 bases short, with 9 bases between.

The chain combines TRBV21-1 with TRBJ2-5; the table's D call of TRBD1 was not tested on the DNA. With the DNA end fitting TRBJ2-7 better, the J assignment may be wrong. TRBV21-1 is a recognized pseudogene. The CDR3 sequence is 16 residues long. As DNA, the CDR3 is TGTGCCGGAAAGCCTCGGGACACCCTGCGTGCCTACGAGCAGTACTTC. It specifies CAGKPRDTLRAYEQYF.

CDR3 nucleotides: TGTGCCAGCAGCTTGGCGTTTGCTAGAGGTGGCGAGCAGTACTTC. Encoded protein: CASSLAFARGGEQYF. The chain employs TRBV5-8 and TRBJ2-7, with D uncertain. The germline CDR1 and CDR2 sequences are SGHTS and YDEGEE. The V and J ends lost 0 bases and 6 bases respectively, with 16 bases between them. CDR3 length: 15 residues.

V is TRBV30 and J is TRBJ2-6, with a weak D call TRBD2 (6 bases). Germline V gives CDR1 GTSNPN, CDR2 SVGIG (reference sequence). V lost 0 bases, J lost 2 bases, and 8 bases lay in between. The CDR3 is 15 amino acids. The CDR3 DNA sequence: TGTGCCTGGAGTGTGGCGGGGACTGGGGCCAACGTCCTGACTTTC. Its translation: CAWSVAGTGANVLTF.

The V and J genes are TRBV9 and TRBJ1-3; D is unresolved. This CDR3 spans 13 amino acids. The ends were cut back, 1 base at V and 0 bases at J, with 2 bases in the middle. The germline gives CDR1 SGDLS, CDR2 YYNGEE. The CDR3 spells CASSVTSGNTIYF. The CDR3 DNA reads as TGTGCCAGCAGCGTAACCTCTGGAAACACCATATATTTT.

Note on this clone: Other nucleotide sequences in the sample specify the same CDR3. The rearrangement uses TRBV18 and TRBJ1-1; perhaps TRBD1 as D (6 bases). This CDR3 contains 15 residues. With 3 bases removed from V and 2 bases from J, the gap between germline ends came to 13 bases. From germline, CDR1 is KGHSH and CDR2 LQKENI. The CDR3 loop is CASSPQTGPNTEAFF. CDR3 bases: TGTGCCAGCTCACCCCAGACAGGCCCCAACACTGAAGCTTTCTTT.

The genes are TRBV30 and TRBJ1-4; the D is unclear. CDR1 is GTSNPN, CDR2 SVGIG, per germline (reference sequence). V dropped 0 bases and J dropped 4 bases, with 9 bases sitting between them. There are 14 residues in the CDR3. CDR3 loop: CAWSVSSHNEKLFF. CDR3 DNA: TGTGCCTGGAGTGTAAGCTCACATAATGAAAAACTGTTTTTT.

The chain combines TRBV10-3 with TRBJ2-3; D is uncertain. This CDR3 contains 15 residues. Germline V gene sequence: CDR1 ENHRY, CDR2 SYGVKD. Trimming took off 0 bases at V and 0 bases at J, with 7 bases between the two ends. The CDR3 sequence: CAISESNGSTDTQYF. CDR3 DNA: TGTGCCATCAGTGAGTCGAATGGGAGCACAGATACGCAGTATTTT.

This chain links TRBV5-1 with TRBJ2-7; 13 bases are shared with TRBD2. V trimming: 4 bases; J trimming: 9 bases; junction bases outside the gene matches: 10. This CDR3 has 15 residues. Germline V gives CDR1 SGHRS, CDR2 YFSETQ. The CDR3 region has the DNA TGCGCCAGCAGCCCTGGGACTAGCGGGGCTCGGGGGCAGTACTTC. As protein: CASSPGTSGARGQYF.

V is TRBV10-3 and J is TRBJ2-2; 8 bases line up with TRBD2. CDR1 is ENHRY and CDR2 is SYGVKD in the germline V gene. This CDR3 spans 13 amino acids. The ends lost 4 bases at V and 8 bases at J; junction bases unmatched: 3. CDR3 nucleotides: TGTGCCATCAGTGGAGGACTAGCAGGGGAGCTGTTTTTT. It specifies CAISGGLAGELFF.

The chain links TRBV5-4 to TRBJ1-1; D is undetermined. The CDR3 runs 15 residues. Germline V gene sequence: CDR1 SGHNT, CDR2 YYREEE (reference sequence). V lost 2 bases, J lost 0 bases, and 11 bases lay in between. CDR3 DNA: TGTGCCAGCAGCTTCACGAGGAAAATGAACACTGAAGCTTTCTTT. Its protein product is CASSFTRKMNTEAFF.

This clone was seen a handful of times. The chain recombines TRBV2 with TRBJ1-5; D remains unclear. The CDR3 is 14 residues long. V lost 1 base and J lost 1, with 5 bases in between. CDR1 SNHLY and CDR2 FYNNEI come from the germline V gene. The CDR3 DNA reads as TGTGCCAGCAGTGAAGGGAAAAGCAATCAGCCCCAGCATTTT. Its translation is CASSEGKSNQPQHF.

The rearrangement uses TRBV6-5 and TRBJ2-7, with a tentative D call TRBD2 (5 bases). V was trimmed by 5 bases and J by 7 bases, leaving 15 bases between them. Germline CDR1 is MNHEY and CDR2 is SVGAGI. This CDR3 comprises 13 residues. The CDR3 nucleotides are TGTGCCAGCAGTCGGACCCCCAGCGGAGAGCAGTACTTC. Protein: CASSRTPSGEQYF.

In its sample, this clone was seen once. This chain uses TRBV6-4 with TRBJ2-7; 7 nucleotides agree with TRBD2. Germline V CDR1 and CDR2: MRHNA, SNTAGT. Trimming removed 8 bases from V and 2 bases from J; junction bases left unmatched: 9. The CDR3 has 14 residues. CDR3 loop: CASGGEGRTYEQYF. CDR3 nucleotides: TGTGCCAGCGGCGGGGAGGGCCGAACCTACGAGCAGTACTTC.

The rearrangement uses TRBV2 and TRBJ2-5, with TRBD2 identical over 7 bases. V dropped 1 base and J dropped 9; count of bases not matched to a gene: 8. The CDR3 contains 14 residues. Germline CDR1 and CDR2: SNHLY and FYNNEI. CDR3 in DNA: TGTGCCAGCAGTGAAGGCCTAGCGGCTATTTCCCAGTACTTC. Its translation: CASSEGLAAISQYF.

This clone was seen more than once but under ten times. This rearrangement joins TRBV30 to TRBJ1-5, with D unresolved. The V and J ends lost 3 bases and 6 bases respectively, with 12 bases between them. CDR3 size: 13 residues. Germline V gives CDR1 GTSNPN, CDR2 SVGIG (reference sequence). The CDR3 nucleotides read TGTGCCTGGAGCATAAAGGGCGGTCAGCCCCAGCATTTT. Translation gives CAWSIKGGQPQHF.

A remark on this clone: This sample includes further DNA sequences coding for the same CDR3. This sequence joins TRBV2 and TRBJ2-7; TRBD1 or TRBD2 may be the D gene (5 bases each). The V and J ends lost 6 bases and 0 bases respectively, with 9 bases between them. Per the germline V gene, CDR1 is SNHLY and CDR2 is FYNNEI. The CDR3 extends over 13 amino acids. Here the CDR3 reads CASRRDGSYEQYF. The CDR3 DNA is TGTGCCAGCAGGAGGGACGGCTCCTACGAGCAGTACTTC.

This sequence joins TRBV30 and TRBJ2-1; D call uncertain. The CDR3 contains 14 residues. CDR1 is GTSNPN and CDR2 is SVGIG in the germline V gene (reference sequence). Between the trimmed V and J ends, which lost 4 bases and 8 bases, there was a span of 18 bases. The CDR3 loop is CAWKESVLAYEQFF. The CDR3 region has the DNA TGTGCCTGGAAAGAGTCGGTCCTGGCTTATGAGCAGTTCTTC.

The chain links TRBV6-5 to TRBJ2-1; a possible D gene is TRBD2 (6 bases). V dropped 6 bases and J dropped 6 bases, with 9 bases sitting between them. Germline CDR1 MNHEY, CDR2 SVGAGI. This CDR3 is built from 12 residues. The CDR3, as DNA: TGTGCCAGCAGCCAGACTAGCAATGAGCAGTTCTTC. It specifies CASSQTSNEQFF.

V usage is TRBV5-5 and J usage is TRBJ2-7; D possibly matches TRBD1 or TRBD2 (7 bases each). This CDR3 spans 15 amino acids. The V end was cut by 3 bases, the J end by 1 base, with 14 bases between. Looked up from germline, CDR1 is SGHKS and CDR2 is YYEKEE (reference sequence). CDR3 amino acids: CASSSQGRASYEQYF. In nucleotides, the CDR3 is TGTGCCAGCAGCTCACAGGGGAGGGCGTCCTACGAGCAGTACTTC.

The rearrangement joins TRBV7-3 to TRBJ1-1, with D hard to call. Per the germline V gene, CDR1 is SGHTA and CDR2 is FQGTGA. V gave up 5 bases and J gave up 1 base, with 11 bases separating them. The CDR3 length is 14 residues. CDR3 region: CASSPGLENTEAFF. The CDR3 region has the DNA TGTGCCAGCAGCCCCGGTTTGGAGAACACTGAAGCTTTCTTT.

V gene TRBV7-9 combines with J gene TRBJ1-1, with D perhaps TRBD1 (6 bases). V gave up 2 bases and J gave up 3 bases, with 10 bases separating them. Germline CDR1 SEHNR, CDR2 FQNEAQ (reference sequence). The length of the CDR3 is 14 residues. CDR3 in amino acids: CASSLNSGDTEAFF. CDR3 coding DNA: TGTGCCAGCAGCTTAAATTCAGGGGACACTGAAGCTTTCTTT.

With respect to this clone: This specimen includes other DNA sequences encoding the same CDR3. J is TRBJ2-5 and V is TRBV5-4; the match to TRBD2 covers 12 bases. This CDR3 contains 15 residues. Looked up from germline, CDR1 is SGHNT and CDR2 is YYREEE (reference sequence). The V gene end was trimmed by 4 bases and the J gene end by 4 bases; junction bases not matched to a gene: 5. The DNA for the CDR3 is TGTGCCAGCAGCGTGGGACTAGCGGGTGGAGAGACCCAGTACTTC. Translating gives CASSVGLAGGETQYF.

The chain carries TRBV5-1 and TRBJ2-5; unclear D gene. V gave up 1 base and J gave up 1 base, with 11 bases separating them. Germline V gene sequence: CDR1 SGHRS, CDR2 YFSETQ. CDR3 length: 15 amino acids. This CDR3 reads CASSLSPGSQETQYF. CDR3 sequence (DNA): TGCGCCAGCAGCTTGTCTCCCGGGTCCCAAGAGACCCAGTACTTC. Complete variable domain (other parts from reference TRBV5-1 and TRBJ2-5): KAGVTQTPRYLIKTRGQQVTLSCSPISGHRSVSWYQQTPGQGLQFLFEYFSETQRNKGNFPGRFSGRQFSNSRSEMNVSTLELGDSALYLCASSLSPGSQETQYFGPGTRLLVL.

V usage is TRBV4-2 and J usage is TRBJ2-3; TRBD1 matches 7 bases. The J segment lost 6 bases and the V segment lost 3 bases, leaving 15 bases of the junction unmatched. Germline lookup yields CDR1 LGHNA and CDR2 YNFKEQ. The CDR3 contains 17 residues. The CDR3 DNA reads TGTGCCAGCAGCCAGGGAACCGGGACAGTTTATTCTGATACGCAGTATTTT. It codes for CASSQGTGTVYSDTQYF.

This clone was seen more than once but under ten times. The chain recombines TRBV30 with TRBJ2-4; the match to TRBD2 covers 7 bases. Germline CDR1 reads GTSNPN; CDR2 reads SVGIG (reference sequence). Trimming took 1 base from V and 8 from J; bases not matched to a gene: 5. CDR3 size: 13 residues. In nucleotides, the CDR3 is TGTGCCTGGAGTGGTCCTAGCGGAGACATTCAGTACTTC. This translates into CAWSGPSGDIQYF.